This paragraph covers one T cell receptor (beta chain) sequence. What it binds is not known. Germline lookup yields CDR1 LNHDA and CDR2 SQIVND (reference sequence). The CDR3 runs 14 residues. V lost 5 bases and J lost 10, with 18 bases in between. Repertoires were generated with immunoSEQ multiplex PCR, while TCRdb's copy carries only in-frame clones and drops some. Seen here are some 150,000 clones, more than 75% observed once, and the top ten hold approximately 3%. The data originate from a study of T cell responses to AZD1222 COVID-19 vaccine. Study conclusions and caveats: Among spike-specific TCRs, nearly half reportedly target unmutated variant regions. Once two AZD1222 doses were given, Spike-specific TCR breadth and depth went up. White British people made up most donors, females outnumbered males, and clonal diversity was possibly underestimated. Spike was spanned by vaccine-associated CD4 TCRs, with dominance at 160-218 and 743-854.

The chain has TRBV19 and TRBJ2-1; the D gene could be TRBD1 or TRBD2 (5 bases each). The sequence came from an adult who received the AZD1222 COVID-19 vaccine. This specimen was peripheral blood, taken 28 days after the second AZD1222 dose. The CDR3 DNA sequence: TGTGCCAGTAGTGGATTCTTGAGGGGTGGCGAGCAGTTCTTC. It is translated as CASSGFLRGGEQFF. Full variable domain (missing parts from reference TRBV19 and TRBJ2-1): DGGITQSPKYLFRKEGQNVTLSCEQNLNHDAMYWYRQDPGQGLRLIYYSQIVNDFQKGDIAEGYSVSREKKESFPLTVTSAQKNPTAFYLCASSGFLRGGEQFFGPGTRLTVL.